The rows below give T cell receptor beta chains drawn from one sample of a study of T cell repertoires in cytomegalovirus infection. MiXCR, run by TCRdb on the reads, gives a single entry per CDR3 protein. Among 630,000 or so distinct CDR3 sequences listed, roughly a quarter were seen once. Input material: CD8+ T cells from PBMCs. The receptors originated from a human donor in good health (CMV status not recorded). Some clones in this sample may be carry-over from other donors' samples. Each CDR3 is given with its conserved first and last residue. The order of the fields is V gene, D gene, J gene, clone size, CDR3 protein, CDR3 DNA. The D gene is left open where the match is weak. The size entry is marked missing in some rows and otherwise reads once, few, many or a size class.

v_call: TRBV2; d_call: -; j_call: TRBJ2-3; clone_size: -; cdr3_aa: CASLGGYTDTQYF; cdr3_nt: TGTGCCAGCCTAGGCGGGTACACAGATACGCAGTATTTT
v_call: TRBV6-4; d_call: -; j_call: TRBJ1-1; clone_size: -; cdr3_aa: CASSGLRGSREAFF; cdr3_nt: TGTGCCAGCAGTGGTCTACGGGGGAGCCGTGAAGCTTTCTTT
v_call: TRBV4-1; d_call: -; j_call: TRBJ1-3; clone_size: -; cdr3_aa: CASSQVRTEGNTIYF; cdr3_nt: TGCGCCAGCAGCCAAGTTCGGACAGAGGGAAACACCATATATTTT
v_call: TRBV12-3/TRBV12-4; d_call: -; j_call: TRBJ1-1; clone_size: few; cdr3_aa: CASSTTGRTEAFF; cdr3_nt: TGTGCCAGCAGCACAACAGGTAGAACTGAAGCTTTCTTT
v_call: TRBV20-1; d_call: TRBD1; j_call: TRBJ1-2; clone_size: -; cdr3_aa: CSATVGQGKFMDGYTF; cdr3_nt: TGCAGTGCCACAGTCGGACAGGGGAAGTTTATGGATGGCTACACCTTC
v_call: TRBV6-5; d_call: -; j_call: TRBJ1-1; clone_size: many; cdr3_aa: CASIKDSGFEAFF; cdr3_nt: TGTGCCAGCATTAAGGACAGCGGGTTTGAAGCTTTCTTT
v_call: TRBV15; d_call: -; j_call: TRBJ2-2; clone_size: -; cdr3_aa: CATSSSGSTGELFF; cdr3_nt: TGTGCCACCAGCAGCTCAGGATCAACCGGGGAGCTGTTTTTT
v_call: TRBV10-1; d_call: -; j_call: TRBJ1-3; clone_size: -; cdr3_aa: CASSESSSGNTIYF; cdr3_nt: TGCGCCAGCAGTGAGTCGAGCTCTGGAAACACCATATATTTT
v_call: TRBV11-2; d_call: TRBD1; j_call: TRBJ2-2; clone_size: -; cdr3_aa: CAGSQGQRLLGVDTGELFF; cdr3_nt: TGTGCCGGCAGCCAGGGACAGAGGCTGCTTGGTGTGGACACCGGGGAGTTGTTTTTT
v_call: TRBV12-3/TRBV12-4; d_call: -; j_call: TRBJ2-1; clone_size: many; cdr3_aa: CASSFSGVNEQFF; cdr3_nt: TGTGCCAGCAGTTTTTCGGGGGTAAATGAGCAGTTCTTC
v_call: TRBV27; d_call: TRBD2; j_call: TRBJ2-1; clone_size: few; cdr3_aa: CASSSGLADNNEQFF; cdr3_nt: TGTGCCAGCAGTTCCGGACTAGCGGATAACAATGAGCAGTTCTTC
v_call: TRBV7-4; d_call: -; j_call: TRBJ1-5; clone_size: -; cdr3_aa: CVSSSSTDNQPQHF; cdr3_nt: TGTGTCAGCAGCTCCTCGACAGACAATCAGCCCCAGCATTTT
v_call: TRBV6-5; d_call: TRBD1; j_call: TRBJ1-1; clone_size: many; cdr3_aa: CASSYDRADTAFF; cdr3_nt: TGTGCCAGCAGTTACGACAGGGCAGACACAGCTTTCTTT
v_call: TRBV2; d_call: -; j_call: TRBJ1-1; clone_size: -; cdr3_aa: CASADPKQKDTEAFF; cdr3_nt: TGTGCCAGCGCCGACCCCAAACAGAAGGACACTGAAGCTTTCTTT
v_call: TRBV25-1; d_call: -; j_call: TRBJ2-7; clone_size: once; cdr3_aa: CASSEIFQGVEQYF; cdr3_nt: TGTGCCAGCAGTGAGATTTTTCAGGGTGTCGAGCAGTACTTC
v_call: TRBV28; d_call: -; j_call: TRBJ2-7; clone_size: -; cdr3_aa: CASTGQYFYEQYF; cdr3_nt: TGTGCAAGCACGGGACAATATTTCTACGAGCAGTACTTC
v_call: TRBV7-2; d_call: -; j_call: TRBJ1-1; clone_size: many; cdr3_aa: CASSLPRATEPEAFF; cdr3_nt: TGTGCCAGCAGCTTACCCCGGGCTACGGAACCTGAAGCTTTCTTT
v_call: TRBV12-3/TRBV12-4; d_call: TRBD1; j_call: TRBJ1-6; clone_size: many; cdr3_aa: CASSLGPQGDPSPLHF; cdr3_nt: TGTGCCAGCAGTTTAGGCCCACAGGGGGACCCCTCACCCCTCCACTTT
v_call: TRBV24-1; d_call: -; j_call: TRBJ2-4; clone_size: -; cdr3_aa: CATSGGGAKNIQYF; cdr3_nt: TGTGCCACCTCCGGAGGGGGAGCCAAAAACATTCAGTACTTC
v_call: TRBV6-5; d_call: -; j_call: TRBJ2-1; clone_size: many; cdr3_aa: CASSYGGYNEQFF; cdr3_nt: TGTGCCAGCAGTTACGGAGGCTACAATGAGCAGTTCTTC
v_call: TRBV5-5; d_call: -; j_call: TRBJ2-1; clone_size: many; cdr3_aa: CASSFSGHDNEQFF; cdr3_nt: TGTGCCAGCAGCTTTTCGGGTCACGACAATGAGCAGTTCTTC
v_call: TRBV6-2/TRBV6-3; d_call: -; j_call: TRBJ1-5; clone_size: -; cdr3_aa: CASSYSKDPGDQPQHF; cdr3_nt: TGTGCCAGCAGTTACTCGAAGGATCCAGGGGATCAGCCCCAGCATTTT